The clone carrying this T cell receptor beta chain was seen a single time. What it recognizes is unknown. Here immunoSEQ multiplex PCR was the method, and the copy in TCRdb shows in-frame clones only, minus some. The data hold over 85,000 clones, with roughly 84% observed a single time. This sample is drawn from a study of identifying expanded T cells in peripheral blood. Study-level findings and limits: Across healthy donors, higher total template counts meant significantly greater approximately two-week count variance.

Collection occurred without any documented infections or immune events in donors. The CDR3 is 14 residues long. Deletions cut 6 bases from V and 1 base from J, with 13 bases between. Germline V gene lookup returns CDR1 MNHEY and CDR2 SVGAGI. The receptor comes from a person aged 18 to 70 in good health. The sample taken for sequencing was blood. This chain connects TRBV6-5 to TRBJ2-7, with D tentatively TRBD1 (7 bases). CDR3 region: CASRRDSSSYEQYF. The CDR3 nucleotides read TGTGCCAGCAGGCGGGACAGTTCTTCCTACGAGCAGTACTTC.